This is a list of T cell receptor beta chains from one sample in a study of T cells after yellow fever vaccination. Using its own MiXCR run on the 5' RACE reads, TCRdb lists one record per CDR3 protein. The table includes approximately 550,000 distinct CDR3 sequences, roughly a fifth detected once. The source was PBMCs, collected 15 days after the yellow fever booster vaccination. These receptors originate from a young man who received the YFV17D yellow fever vaccine. Each CDR3 is given with its conserved first and last residue. The D gene is left open where the match is weak. The listing skips clone size in some rows; elsewhere it reads once, few, many or a size class.

clone_size	j_call	d_call	cdr3_length	v_call	cdr3_aa	cdr3_nt
few	TRBJ2-3	TRBD2	13	TRBV5-4	CASSRLAKDTQYF	TGTGCCAGCAGCCGACTAGCAAAAGATACGCAGTATTTT
few	TRBJ2-1	TRBD2	15	TRBV10-2	CASSESSGIVYEQFF	TGCGCCAGCAGTGAGTCCAGCGGGATAGTGTATGAGCAGTTCTTC
NA	TRBJ2-1	TRBD2	16	TRBV6-1	CASSPGWGGRAIEQFF	TGTGCCAGCAGTCCCGGGTGGGGAGGGAGGGCCATTGAGCAGTTCTTC
NA	TRBJ2-1	TRBD2	17	TRBV3-1	CASSYLLAGGQGNEQFF	TGTGCCAGCAGCTACCTACTAGCGGGAGGGCAAGGCAATGAGCAGTTCTTC
NA	TRBJ2-5	NA	13	TRBV11-2	CASSSQGSETQYF	TGTGCCAGTAGTTCTCAGGGATCCGAGACCCAGTACTTC
NA	TRBJ2-5	NA	14	TRBV29-1	CSVEERRGRETQYF	TGCAGCGTTGAAGAGAGGCGGGGGCGAGAGACCCAGTACTTC
few	TRBJ2-1	TRBD1	15	TRBV15	CATSKTGGVDNEQFF	TGTGCCACCAGCAAAACAGGGGGCGTCGACAATGAGCAGTTCTTC
NA	TRBJ2-3	NA	15	TRBV5-1	CASSLLGIQSYTQYF	TGCGCCAGCAGCTTGCTAGGAATCCAGTCTTATACGCAGTATTTT
NA	TRBJ2-1	TRBD2	15	TRBV20-1	CSAPNGAGVRNEQFF	TGCAGTGCGCCGAATGGGGCGGGAGTGAGGAATGAGCAGTTCTTC
NA	TRBJ2-2	NA	14	TRBV20-1	CSALGTSDTGELFF	TGCAGTGCCCTCGGGACGAGCGACACCGGGGAGCTGTTTTTT
few	TRBJ2-6	NA	14	TRBV28	CASSLVAGANVLTF	TGTGCCAGCAGTTTGGTTGCCGGGGCCAACGTCCTGACTTTC
NA	TRBJ1-3	NA	14	TRBV27	CASSHIGGGNTIYF	TGTGCCAGCAGTCACATAGGAGGTGGAAACACCATATATTTT
few	TRBJ2-1	NA	15	TRBV5-1	CASSQKRSSYNEQFF	TGCGCCAGCAGCCAGAAGCGGAGCTCCTACAATGAGCAGTTCTTC
NA	TRBJ2-1	TRBD2	14	TRBV6-2/TRBV6-3	CASSYGRGNNEQFF	TGTGCCAGCAGTTACGGGCGGGGGAACAATGAGCAGTTCTTC
NA	TRBJ2-2	NA	12	TRBV12-3/TRBV12-4	CASTYSRGELFF	TGTGCCAGCACCTATTCACGCGGGGAGCTGTTTTTT
few	TRBJ2-3	TRBD2	15	TRBV14	CASSQDWGGVDTQYF	TGTGCCAGCAGCCAAGACTGGGGGGGTGTGGATACGCAGTATTTT
NA	TRBJ2-7	NA	13	TRBV28	CASTPGQYNEQYF	TGTGCCAGCACCCCAGGGCAGTACAACGAGCAGTACTTC
NA	TRBJ2-6	NA	12	TRBV20-1	CSAVSGANVLTF	TGCAGTGCCGTGAGTGGGGCCAACGTCCTGACTTTC
many	TRBJ2-3	TRBD2	14	TRBV5-1	CASSFLAGTDTQYF	TGTGCCAGCAGCTTCCTAGCGGGAACAGATACGCAGTATTTT
NA	TRBJ2-7	NA	14	TRBV5-1	CASSFIGGTYEQYF	TGCGCCAGCAGCTTTATCGGGGGAACCTACGAGCAGTACTTC
NA	TRBJ2-7	TRBD2	16	TRBV20-1	CCARDRGGRLSYEQYF	TGCTGTGCTAGAGATCGGGGGGGACGTCTATCCTACGAGCAGTACTTC
NA	TRBJ2-3	NA	14	TRBV20-1	CSPRGGLSTDTQYF	TGCAGTCCCCGAGGCGGTTTGAGCACAGATACGCAGTATTTT
few	TRBJ2-1	TRBD2	15	TRBV20-1	CSARDQASGRYEQFF	TGCAGTGCTAGAGATCAGGCTAGCGGGAGATATGAGCAGTTCTTC
NA	TRBJ2-7	TRBD1	14	TRBV6-2/TRBV6-3	CASSYRTGLVEQYF	TGTGCCAGCAGTTACAGGACAGGGTTGGTCGAGCAGTACTTC
NA	TRBJ2-7	NA	13	TRBV20-1	CSARDLRGAEQYF	TGCAGTGCTAGAGATTTACGGGGGGCGGAGCAGTACTTC
NA	TRBJ2-5	TRBD1	12	TRBV29-1	CSVGQGLETQYF	TGCAGCGTAGGACAGGGGCTAGAGACCCAGTACTTC
many	TRBJ2-1	TRBD2	16	TRBV12-3/TRBV12-4	CASRPGAGGGYNEQFF	TGTGCCAGCAGACCAGGAGCGGGAGGGGGGTACAATGAGCAGTTCTTC
NA	TRBJ2-7	NA	14	TRBV21-1	CASSKRTTSYEQYF	TGTGCCAGCAGCAAAAGGACTACGTCCTACGAGCAGTACTTC
NA	TRBJ2-7	TRBD1	14	TRBV20-1	CSASGQGVIYEQYF	TGCAGTGCTAGTGGACAGGGGGTTATCTACGAGCAGTACTTC
NA	TRBJ1-4	NA	14	TRBV27	CASSLQGSGEKLFF	TGTGCCAGCAGTTTACAGGGGAGTGGTGAAAAACTGTTTTTT
NA	TRBJ2-7	NA	12	TRBV20-1	CSAWAFPGEQYF	TGCAGTGCCTGGGCCTTCCCGGGCGAGCAGTACTTC
NA	TRBJ2-7	NA	13	TRBV10-2	CASRAGQSYEQYF	TGCGCCAGCAGAGCGGGACAGTCCTACGAGCAGTACTTC
NA	TRBJ2-7	NA	16	TRBV20-1	CSARVSKLLSSYEQYF	TGCAGTGCTAGAGTGTCCAAGTTATTAAGCTCCTACGAGCAGTACTTC
NA	TRBJ2-1	NA	16	TRBV5-1	CASSLADRHSYNEQFF	TGCGCCAGCAGCTTGGCTGACAGACACTCCTACAATGAGCAGTTCTTC
few	TRBJ2-7	TRBD2	13	TRBV29-1	CSVEGGGGTSEYF	TGCAGCGTTGAAGGCGGGGGGGGGACCTCGGAGTACTTC
NA	TRBJ2-7	TRBD2	15	TRBV20-1	CSARYLAGISREQYF	TGCAGTGCTAGATATTTAGCGGGAATCAGTCGGGAGCAGTACTTC
many	TRBJ2-7	NA	15	TRBV6-2/TRBV6-3	CASSYSRAVTYEQYF	TGTGCCAGCAGTTACTCGAGGGCAGTTACCTACGAGCAGTACTTC
NA	TRBJ2-7	TRBD2	13	TRBV29-1	CSAGGRGGYEQYF	TGCAGCGCCGGAGGGCGGGGGGGATACGAGCAGTACTTC
NA	TRBJ2-1	NA	15	TRBV14	CASSQGPLAYNEQFF	TGTGCCAGCAGCCAAGGGCCGTTAGCCTACAATGAGCAGTTCTTC
few	TRBJ2-1	TRBD2	14	TRBV20-1	CSAPGTSVTNEQFF	TGCAGTGCCCCCGGGACTAGCGTCACCAATGAGCAGTTCTTC
NA	TRBJ2-3	NA	15	TRBV20-1	CSARVPPHSTDTQYF	TGCAGTGCTAGAGTACCCCCTCACAGCACAGATACGCAGTATTTT
few	TRBJ2-5	TRBD1	14	TRBV5-1	CASSPRGSSETQYF	TGCGCCAGCAGCCCCAGGGGGAGTAGTGAGACCCAGTACTTC
NA	TRBJ2-3	NA	13	TRBV5-6	CASSPGHTDTQYF	TGTGCCAGCAGTCCGGGACATACAGATACGCAGTATTTT
few	TRBJ2-5	NA	13	TRBV20-1	CSATWDYQETQYF	TGCAGTGCTACGTGGGACTACCAAGAGACCCAGTACTTC
NA	TRBJ1-2	TRBD1	14	TRBV12-3/TRBV12-4	CASHSGTANYGYTF	TGTGCCAGCCATTCTGGGACAGCTAACTATGGCTACACCTTC
many	TRBJ2-2	NA	15	TRBV7-2	CASSPIAGRTGELFF	TGTGCCAGCAGTCCAATCGCGGGAAGGACCGGGGAGCTGTTTTTT
NA	TRBJ2-7	NA	14	TRBV12-3/TRBV12-4	CASSFGWRSYEQYF	TGTGCCAGCAGTTTCGGCTGGCGCTCCTACGAGCAGTACTTC